This TCR beta chain derives from a study of CD8+ T cells in alopecia areata. Background on the study: Among treated patients, oral tofacitinib was administered at 5 to 10 mg twice daily. Findings and caveats of the study: Links between baseline CD8+ expansion and response need larger treated cohorts. Across lesional scalp, and particularly alopecia totalis/universalis, clonality surpassed that of normal scalp. Many of the expanded lesional clones endured in scalp and blood while on tofacitinib.

Regarding treatment: oral pan-JAK inhibitor, 5-10 mg twice daily. After isolation, RNA underwent reverse transcription to generate cDNA as the sequencing template. Clones were sequenced by immunoSEQ multiplex PCR, and TCRdb holds only the in-frame ones, with some missing. The sample lists about 210,000 clones; approximately 57% were seen once. This CDR3 is 15 amino acids long. V was trimmed by 3 bases and J by 4 bases, leaving 16 bases between them. Germline lookup yields CDR1 MNHEY and CDR2 SMNVEV (reference sequence). In regard to this clone: Its antigen is not identified.

The clonotype comes from a human donor with alopecia areata. The specimen comprised CD4+ T cells sorted from blood, sampled at week 4, from a patient treated with tofacitinib. The rearrangement joins TRBV27 to TRBJ2-7; D is possibly TRBD1 (6 bases). DNA of the CDR3: TGTGCCAGCAGTTTCGGTACCAGGGGCGCTTACGAGCAGTACTTC. Translated: CASSFGTRGAYEQYF.